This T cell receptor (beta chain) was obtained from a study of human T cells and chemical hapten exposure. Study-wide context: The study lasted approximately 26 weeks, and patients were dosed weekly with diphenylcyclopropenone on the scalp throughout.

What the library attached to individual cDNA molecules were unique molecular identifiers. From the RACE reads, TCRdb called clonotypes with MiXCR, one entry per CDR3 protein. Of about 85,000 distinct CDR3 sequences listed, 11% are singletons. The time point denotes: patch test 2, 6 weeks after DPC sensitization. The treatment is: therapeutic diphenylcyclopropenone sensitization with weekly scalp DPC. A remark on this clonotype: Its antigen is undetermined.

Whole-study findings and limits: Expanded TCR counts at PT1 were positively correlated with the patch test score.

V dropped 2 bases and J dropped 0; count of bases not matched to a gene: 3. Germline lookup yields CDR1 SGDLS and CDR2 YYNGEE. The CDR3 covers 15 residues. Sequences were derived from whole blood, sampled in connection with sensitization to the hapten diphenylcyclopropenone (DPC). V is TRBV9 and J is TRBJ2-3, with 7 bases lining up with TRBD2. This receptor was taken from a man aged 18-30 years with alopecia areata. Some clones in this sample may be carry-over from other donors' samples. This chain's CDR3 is CASSVSGVSTDTQYF. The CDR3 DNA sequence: TGTGCCAGCAGCGTCAGCGGGGTGAGCACAGATACGCAGTATTTT.